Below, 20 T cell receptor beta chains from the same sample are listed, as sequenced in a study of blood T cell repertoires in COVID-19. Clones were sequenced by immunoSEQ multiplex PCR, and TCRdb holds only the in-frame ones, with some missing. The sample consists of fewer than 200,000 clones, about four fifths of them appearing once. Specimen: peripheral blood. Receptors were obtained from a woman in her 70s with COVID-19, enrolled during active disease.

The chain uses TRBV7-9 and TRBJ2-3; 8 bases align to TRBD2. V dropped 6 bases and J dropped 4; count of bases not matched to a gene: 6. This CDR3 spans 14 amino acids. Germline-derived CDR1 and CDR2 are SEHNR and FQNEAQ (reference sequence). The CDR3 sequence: CASSLTSASDTQYF. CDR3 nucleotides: TGTGCCAGCAGTTTGACTAGCGCTTCAGATACGCAGTATTTT.

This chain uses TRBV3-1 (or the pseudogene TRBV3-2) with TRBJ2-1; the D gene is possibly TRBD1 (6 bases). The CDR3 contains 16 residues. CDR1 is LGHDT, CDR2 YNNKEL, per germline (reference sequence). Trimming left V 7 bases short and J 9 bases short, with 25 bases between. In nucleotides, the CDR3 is TGTGCCAGCACCCCAGCCCATAACAGGGAAGGGAGTGAGCAGTTCTTC. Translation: CASTPAHNREGSEQFF.

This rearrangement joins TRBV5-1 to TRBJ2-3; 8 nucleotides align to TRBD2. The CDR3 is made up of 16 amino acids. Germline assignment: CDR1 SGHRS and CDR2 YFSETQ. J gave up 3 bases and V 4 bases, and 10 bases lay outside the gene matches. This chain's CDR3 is CASSPSGRGGTDTQYF. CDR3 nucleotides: TGCGCCAGCAGCCCCTCCGGGAGGGGAGGAACAGATACGCAGTATTTT.

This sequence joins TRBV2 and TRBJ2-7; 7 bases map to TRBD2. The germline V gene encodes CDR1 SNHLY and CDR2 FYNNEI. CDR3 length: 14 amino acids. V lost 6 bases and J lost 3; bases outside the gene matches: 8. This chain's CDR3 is CASSWEGGSYEQYF. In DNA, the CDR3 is TGTGCCAGCAGCTGGGAGGGAGGGAGCTACGAGCAGTACTTC.

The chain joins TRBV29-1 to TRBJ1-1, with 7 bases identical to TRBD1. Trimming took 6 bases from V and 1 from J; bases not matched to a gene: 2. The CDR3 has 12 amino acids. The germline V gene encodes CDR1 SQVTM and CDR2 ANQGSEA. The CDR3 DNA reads TGCAGCGTGGGACAGTCGAACACTGAAGCTTTCTTT. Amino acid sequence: CSVGQSNTEAFF.

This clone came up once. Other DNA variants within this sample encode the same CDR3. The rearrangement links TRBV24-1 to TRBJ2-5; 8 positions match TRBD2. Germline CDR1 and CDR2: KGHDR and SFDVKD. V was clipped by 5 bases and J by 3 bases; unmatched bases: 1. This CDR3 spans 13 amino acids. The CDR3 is CATSGAGEETQYF. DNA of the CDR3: TGTGCCACCAGTGGAGCGGGAGAAGAGACCCAGTACTTC.

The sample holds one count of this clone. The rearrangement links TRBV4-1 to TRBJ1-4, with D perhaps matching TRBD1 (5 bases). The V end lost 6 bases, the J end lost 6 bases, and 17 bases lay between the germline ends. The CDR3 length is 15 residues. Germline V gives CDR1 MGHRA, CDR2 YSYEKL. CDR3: CASRGQAAPHEKLFF. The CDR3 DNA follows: TGCGCCAGCAGGGGGCAGGCGGCCCCGCATGAAAAACTGTTTTTT.

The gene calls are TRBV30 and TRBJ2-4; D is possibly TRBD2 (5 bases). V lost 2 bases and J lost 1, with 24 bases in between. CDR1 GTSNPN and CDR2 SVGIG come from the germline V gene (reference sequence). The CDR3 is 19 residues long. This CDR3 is CAWSPTGKGHGPAKNIQYF. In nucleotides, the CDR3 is TGTGCCTGGAGTCCCACCGGGAAAGGCCATGGACCGGCCAAAAACATTCAGTACTTC.

CDR3 region: CASSQPAGGLYNEQFF. Here the CDR3 DNA reads TGTGCCAGCAGCCAGCCCGCGGGAGGGCTCTACAATGAGCAGTTCTTC. The rearrangement joins TRBV7-9 to TRBJ2-1; 9 bases map to TRBD2. Unmatched junction bases numbered 8, after V lost 5 bases and J lost 3 bases. The CDR3 totals 16 residues. The germline V gene has CDR1 SEHNR and CDR2 FQNEAQ (reference sequence).

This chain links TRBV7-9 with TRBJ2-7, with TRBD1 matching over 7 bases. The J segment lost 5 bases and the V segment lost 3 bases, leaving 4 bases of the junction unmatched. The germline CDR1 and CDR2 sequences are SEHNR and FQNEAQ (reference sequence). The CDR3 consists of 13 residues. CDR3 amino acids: CASSFYRGNEQYF. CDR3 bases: TGTGCCAGCAGCTTTTACAGGGGCAACGAGCAGTACTTC.

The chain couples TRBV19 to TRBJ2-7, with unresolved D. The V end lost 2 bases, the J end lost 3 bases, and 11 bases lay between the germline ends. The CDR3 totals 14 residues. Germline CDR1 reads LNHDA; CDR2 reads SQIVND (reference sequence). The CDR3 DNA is TGTGCCAGTAGTATATTACCAGGAAACTACGAGCAGTACTTC. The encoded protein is CASSILPGNYEQYF.

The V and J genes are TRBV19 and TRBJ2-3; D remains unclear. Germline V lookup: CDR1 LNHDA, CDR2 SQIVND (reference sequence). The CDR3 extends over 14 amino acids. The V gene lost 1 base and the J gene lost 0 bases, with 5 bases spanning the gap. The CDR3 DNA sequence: TGTGCCAGTAGTATAGCCCCTAGCACAGATACGCAGTATTTT. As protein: CASSIAPSTDTQYF.

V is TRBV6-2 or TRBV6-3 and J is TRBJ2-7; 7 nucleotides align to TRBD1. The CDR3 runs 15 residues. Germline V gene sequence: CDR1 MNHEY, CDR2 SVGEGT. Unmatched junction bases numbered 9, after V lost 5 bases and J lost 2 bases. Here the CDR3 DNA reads TGTGCCAGCAGTAAGGACAGGCCTCTAACCTACGAGCAGTACTTC. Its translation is CASSKDRPLTYEQYF.

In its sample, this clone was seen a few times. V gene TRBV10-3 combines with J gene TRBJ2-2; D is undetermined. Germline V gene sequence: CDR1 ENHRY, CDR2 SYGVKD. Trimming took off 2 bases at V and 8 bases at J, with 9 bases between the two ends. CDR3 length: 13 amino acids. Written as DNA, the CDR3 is TGTGCCATCAGTGAGAATCCCCCAGGGGAGCTGTTTTTT. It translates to CAISENPPGELFF.

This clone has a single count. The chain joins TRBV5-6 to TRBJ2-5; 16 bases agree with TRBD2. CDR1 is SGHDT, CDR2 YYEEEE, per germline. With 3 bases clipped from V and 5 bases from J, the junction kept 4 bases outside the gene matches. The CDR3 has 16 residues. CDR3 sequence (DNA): TGTGCCAGCAGCTGGGGACTAGCGGGAGGGATGGAGACCCAGTACTTC. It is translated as CASSWGLAGGMETQYF.

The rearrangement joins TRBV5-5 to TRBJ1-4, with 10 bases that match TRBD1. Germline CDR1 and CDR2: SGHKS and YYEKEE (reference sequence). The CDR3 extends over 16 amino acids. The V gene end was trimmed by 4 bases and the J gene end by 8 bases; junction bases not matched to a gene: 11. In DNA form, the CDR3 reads TGTGCCAGCAGCCTATCGTGGACAGGGGGAGAGGAAAAACTGTTTTTT. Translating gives CASSLSWTGGEEKLFF.

CDR3 loop: CASSQGDNQPQHF. The CDR3 DNA reads TGTGCCAGCTCTCAGGGCGACAATCAGCCCCAGCATTTT. V and J are TRBV18 and TRBJ1-5, with D perhaps matching TRBD1 (5 bases). This CDR3 has 13 amino acids. The ends were cut back, 6 bases at V and 3 bases at J, with 9 bases in the middle. Per germline, CDR1 KGHSH and CDR2 LQKENI. Combining the CDR3 with reference TRBV18 and TRBJ1-5 gives the whole variable domain NAGVMQNPRHLVRRRGQEARLRCSPMKGHSHVYWYRQLPEEGLKFMVYLQKENIIDESGMPKERFSAEFPKEGPSILRIQQVVRGDSAAYFCASSQGDNQPQHFGDGTRLSIL.

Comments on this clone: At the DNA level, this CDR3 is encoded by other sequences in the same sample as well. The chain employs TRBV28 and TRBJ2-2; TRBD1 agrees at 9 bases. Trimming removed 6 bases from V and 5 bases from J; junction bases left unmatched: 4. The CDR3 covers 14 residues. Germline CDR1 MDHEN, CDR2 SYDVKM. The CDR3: CASRGQGRTGELFF. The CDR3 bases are TGTGCCAGCAGAGGACAGGGGAGAACCGGGGAGCTGTTTTTT.

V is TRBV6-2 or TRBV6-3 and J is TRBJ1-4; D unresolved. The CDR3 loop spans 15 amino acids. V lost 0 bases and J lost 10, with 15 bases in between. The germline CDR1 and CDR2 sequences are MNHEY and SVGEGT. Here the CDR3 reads CASSYSTALTRKLFF. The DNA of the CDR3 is TGTGCCAGCAGTTACTCCACCGCCCTAACTCGAAAACTGTTTTTT.

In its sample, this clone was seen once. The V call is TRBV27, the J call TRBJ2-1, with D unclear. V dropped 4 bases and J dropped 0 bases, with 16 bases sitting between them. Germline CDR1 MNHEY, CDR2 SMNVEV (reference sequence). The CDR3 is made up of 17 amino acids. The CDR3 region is CASSSLVVWSSYNEQFF. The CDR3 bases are TGTGCCAGCAGTTCCCTGGTAGTCTGGAGCTCCTACAATGAGCAGTTCTTC.